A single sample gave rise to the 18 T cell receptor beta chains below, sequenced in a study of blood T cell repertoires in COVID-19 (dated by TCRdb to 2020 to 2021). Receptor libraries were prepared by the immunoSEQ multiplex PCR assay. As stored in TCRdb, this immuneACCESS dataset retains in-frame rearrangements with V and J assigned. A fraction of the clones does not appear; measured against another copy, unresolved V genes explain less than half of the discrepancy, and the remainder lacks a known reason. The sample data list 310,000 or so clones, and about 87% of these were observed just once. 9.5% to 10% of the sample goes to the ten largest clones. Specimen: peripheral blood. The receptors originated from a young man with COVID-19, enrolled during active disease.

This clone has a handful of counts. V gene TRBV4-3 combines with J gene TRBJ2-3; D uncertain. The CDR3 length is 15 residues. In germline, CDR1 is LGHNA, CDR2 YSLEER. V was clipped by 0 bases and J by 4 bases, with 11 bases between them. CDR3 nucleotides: TGCGCCAGCAGCCAAGAGTTTGGGCTTTCAGATACGCAGTATTTT. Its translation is CASSQEFGLSDTQYF.

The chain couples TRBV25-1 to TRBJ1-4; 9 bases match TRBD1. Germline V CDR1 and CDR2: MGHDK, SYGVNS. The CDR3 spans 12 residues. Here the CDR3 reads CAGRDRDEKLFF. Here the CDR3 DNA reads TGTGCGGGGAGGGACAGGGATGAAAAACTGTTTTTT.

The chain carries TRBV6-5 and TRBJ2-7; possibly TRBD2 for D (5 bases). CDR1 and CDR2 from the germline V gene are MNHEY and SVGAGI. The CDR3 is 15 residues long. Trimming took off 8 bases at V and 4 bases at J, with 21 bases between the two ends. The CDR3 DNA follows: TGTGCCAGCCTACAGTCCCCGGCCGGCGGGTACGAGCAGTACTTC. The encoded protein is CASLQSPAGGYEQYF.

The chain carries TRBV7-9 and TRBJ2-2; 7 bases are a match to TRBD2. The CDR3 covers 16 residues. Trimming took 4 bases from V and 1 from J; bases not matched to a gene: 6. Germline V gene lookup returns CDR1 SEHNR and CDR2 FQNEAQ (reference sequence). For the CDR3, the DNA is TGTGCCAGCAGCTCGCTAGCGGCCTTGAACACCGGGGAGCTGTTTTTT. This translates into CASSSLAALNTGELFF.

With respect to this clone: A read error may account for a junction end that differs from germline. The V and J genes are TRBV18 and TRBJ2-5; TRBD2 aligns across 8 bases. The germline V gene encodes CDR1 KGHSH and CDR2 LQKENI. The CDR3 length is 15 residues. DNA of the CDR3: TGTGCCAGCTCTCCACCACGGGGGGGGCAAGAGACCCAGTACTTC. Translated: CASSPPRGGQETQYF.

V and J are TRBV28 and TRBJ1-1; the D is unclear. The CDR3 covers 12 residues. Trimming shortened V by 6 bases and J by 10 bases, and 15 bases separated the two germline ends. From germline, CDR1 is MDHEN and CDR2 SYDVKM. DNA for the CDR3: TGTGCCAGCAGCCCGCCCGGGAGCTTAGCTTTCTTT. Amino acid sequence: CASSPPGSLAFF.

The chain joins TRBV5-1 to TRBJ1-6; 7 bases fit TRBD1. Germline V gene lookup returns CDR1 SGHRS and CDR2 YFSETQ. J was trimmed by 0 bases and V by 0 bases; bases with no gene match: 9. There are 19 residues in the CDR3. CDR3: CASSLAPRTGLSYNSPLHF. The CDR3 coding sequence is TGCGCCAGCAGCTTGGCACCTCGGACAGGCCTCTCCTATAATTCACCCCTCCACTTT.

Here the CDR3 DNA reads TGTGCCAGCAGCACCACCGGGACAACTAATGAAAAACTGTTTTTT. Amino acids: CASSTTGTTNEKLFF. This chain joins TRBV9 and TRBJ1-4, with unresolved D. The CDR3 spans 15 residues. The germline V gene encodes CDR1 SGDLS and CDR2 YYNGEE. V gave up 4 bases and J gave up 0 bases, with 10 bases separating them.

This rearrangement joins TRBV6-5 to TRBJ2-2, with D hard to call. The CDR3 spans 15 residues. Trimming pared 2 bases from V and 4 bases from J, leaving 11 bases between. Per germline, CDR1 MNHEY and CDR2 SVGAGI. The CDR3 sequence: CASSYNPVLTGELFF. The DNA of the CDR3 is TGTGCCAGCAGTTACAATCCAGTCCTCACCGGGGAGCTGTTTTTT.

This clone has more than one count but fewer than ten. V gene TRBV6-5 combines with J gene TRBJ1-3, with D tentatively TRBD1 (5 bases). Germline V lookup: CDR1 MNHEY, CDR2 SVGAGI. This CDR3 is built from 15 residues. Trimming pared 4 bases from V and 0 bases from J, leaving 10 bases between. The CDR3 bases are TGTGCCAGCAGTTCACGACAGAGCTCTGGAAACACCATATATTTT. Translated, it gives CASSSRQSSGNTIYF.

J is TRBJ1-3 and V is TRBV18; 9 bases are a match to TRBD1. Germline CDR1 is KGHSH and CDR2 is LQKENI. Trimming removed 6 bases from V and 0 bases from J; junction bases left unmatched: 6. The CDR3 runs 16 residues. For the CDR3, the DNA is TGTGCCAGCTCTTCGGGACAGGGTTCCTCTGGAAACACCATATATTTT. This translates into CASSSGQGSSGNTIYF.

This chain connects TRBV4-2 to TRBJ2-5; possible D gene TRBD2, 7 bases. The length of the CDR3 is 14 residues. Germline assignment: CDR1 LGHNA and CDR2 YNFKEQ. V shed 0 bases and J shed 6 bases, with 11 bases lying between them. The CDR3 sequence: CASSQEGGDQTQYF. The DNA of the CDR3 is TGTGCCAGCAGCCAAGAAGGGGGGGATCAGACCCAGTACTTC.

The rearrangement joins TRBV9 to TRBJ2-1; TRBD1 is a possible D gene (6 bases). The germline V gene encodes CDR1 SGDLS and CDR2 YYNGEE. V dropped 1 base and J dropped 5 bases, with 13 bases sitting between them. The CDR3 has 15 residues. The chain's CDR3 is CASSVHGQQDNEQFF. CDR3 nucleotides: TGTGCCAGCAGCGTACATGGACAGCAAGACAATGAGCAGTTCTTC. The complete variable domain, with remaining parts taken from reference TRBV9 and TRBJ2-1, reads DSGVTQTPKHLITATGQRVTLRCSPRSGDLSVYWYQQSLDQGLQFLIQYYNGEERAKGNILERFSAQQFPDLHSELNLSSLELGDSALYFCASSVHGQQDNEQFFGPGTRLTVL.

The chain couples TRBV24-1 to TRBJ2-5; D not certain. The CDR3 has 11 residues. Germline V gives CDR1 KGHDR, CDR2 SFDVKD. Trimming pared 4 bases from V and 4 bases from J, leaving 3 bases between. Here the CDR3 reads CATSDRETQYF. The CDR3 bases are TGTGCCACCAGTGACAGAGAGACCCAGTACTTC.

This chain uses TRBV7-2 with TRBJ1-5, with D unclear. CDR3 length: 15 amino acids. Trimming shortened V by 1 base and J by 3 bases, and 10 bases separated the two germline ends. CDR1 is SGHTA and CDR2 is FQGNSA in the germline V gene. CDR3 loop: CASSLGSGINQPQHF. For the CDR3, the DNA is TGTGCCAGCAGCTTAGGTTCCGGGATCAATCAGCCCCAGCATTTT.

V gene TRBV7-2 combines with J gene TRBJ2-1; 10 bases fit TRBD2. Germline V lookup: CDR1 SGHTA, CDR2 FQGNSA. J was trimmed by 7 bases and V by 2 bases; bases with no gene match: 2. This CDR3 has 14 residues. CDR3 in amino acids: CASSLSGGANEQFF. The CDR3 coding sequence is TGTGCCAGCAGCTTAAGCGGGGGGGCGAATGAGCAGTTCTTC.

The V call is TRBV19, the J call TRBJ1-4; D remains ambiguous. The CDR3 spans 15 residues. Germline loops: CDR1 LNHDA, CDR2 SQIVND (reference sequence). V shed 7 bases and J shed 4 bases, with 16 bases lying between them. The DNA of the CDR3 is TGTGCCAGTACCCCGGGTTGGCAGAGTAATGAAAAACTGTTTTTT. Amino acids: CASTPGWQSNEKLFF.

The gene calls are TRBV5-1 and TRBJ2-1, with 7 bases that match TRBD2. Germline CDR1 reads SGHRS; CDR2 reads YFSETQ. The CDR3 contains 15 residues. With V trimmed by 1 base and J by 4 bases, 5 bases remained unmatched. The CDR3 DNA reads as TGCGCCAGCAGCTTGTCGTCTAGCGGATACAATGAGCAGTTCTTC. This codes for CASSLSSSGYNEQFF.